This entry lists 16 T cell receptor beta chains sequenced from one sample in a study of T cells in Graves' hyperthyroidism and ophthalmopathy (dated by TCRdb to about 2019). The library was generated by multiplex PCR. TCRdb lists the instrument as Illumina HiSeq 2000. Amplification of TCR beta CDR3 regions was carried out from RNA transcripts. A first-round RT-PCR of the TCR CDR3 used the HTBI primer set with the Qiagen OneStep RT-PCR kit. TCRdb handled the public reads itself, with Q25 trimming in fastp and clone calling in MiXCR, and kept productive beta chains. Entries are consolidated by CDR3 protein sequence, retaining the most common genes and DNA. The sample contains about 640,000 distinct CDR3 sequences, roughly 20% of them found a single time. The ten top clones hold under 35% of the sample. What was sequenced was blood. These receptors originate from a man aged 25 to 40 with Graves' ophthalmopathy.

This clonotype was seen more than once but under ten times. The CDR3 DNA sequence: TGTGCCAGCAGTCTGAATCGGCCAGGGAGCACAGATACGCAGTATTTT. This encodes CASSLNRPGSTDTQYF. The chain combines TRBV7-9 with TRBJ2-3; TRBD1 is a possible D gene (5 bases). CDR3 length: 16 residues. Per germline, CDR1 SEHNR and CDR2 FQNEAQ (reference sequence). Trimming took 6 bases from V and 0 from J, leaving 16 bases between them. Full variable domain (outside the CDR3, taken from reference TRBV7-9 and TRBJ2-3): DTGVSQNPRHKITKRGQNVTFRCDPISEHNRLYWYRQTLGQGPEFLTYFQNEAQLEKSRLLSDRFSAERPKGSFSTLEIQRTEQGDSAMYLCASSLNRPGSTDTQYFGPGTRLTVL.

This clonotype was seen a handful of times. The CDR3, as DNA: TGTGCCAGCAGTTTATCCGCAGGGGCGGCCAAAAACATTCAGTACTTC. It translates to CASSLSAGAAKNIQYF. The chain couples TRBV28 to TRBJ2-4, with D perhaps matching TRBD1 (6 bases). The CDR3 loop spans 16 amino acids. V was trimmed by 1 base and J by 1 base, leaving 11 bases between them. In germline, CDR1 is MDHEN, CDR2 SYDVKM.

This clonotype was counted many times. The chain has TRBV20-1 and TRBJ2-5; 8 bases map to TRBD2. V gave up 0 bases and J gave up 1 base; unmatched junction bases: 7. This CDR3 is built from 16 residues. Germline assignment: CDR1 DFQATT and CDR2 SNEGSKA (reference sequence). The CDR3 region is CSARDLASGSQETQYF. The CDR3 DNA sequence: TGCAGTGCTAGAGATCTCGCTAGCGGGTCCCAAGAGACCCAGTACTTC.

This clonotype turned up a few times. The J gene is TRBJ2-1, the V gene TRBV11-2; D perhaps matches TRBD2 (6 bases). V shed 7 bases and J shed 10 bases, with 20 bases lying between them. The CDR3 covers 14 residues. CDR1 SGHAT and CDR2 FQNNGV come from the germline V gene. CDR3 coding DNA: TGTGCCAGCAACCCCCGGTACCGGGGAGGAGAGCAGTTCTTC. Translating gives CASNPRYRGGEQFF. Full variable domain (outside the CDR3, taken from reference TRBV11-2 and TRBJ2-1): EAGVAQSPRYKIIEKRQSVAFWCNPISGHATLYWYQQILGQGPKLLIQFQNNGVVDDSQLPKDRFSAERLKGVDSTLKIQPAKLEDSAVYLCASNPRYRGGEQFFGPGTRLTVL.

This chain uses TRBV20-1 with TRBJ2-1; 13 positions match TRBD2. Germline V gene sequence: CDR1 DFQATT, CDR2 SNEGSKA (reference sequence). The V and J ends lost 6 bases and 5 bases, in that order; junction bases with no gene match: 4. This CDR3 contains 14 residues. The CDR3 nucleotides read TGCAGTGCGAAGGGACTAGCGGGAAACAATGAGCAGTTCTTC. This translates into CSAKGLAGNNEQFF.

This chain links TRBV6-9 with TRBJ2-2, with TRBD1 as a possible D gene (6 bases). This CDR3 has 14 amino acids. Per the germline V gene, CDR1 is MNHGY and CDR2 is SVAAGI. V lost 3 bases and J 6 bases, leaving 11 bases between the germline ends. CDR3 bases: TGTGCCAGCAGTTACTCGAACAGGGCCGGGGAGCTGTTTTTT. This translates into CASSYSNRAGELFF.

CDR3 coding DNA: TGTGCCAGCAGAGCTGGACGGTTCCAAGAGACCCAGTACTTC. Translated, it gives CASRAGRFQETQYF. The chain links TRBV2 to TRBJ2-5, with no clear D. CDR3 length equals 14 residues. Trimming removed 6 bases from V and 1 base from J, with 12 bases in between. Germline-derived CDR1 and CDR2 are SNHLY and FYNNEI. Filled out from reference TRBV2 and TRBJ2-5, the complete variable domain reads EPEVTQTPSHQVTQMGQEVILRCVPISNHLYFYWYRQILGQKVEFLVSFYNNEISEKSEIFDDQFSVERPDGSNFTLKIRSTKLEDSAMYFCASRAGRFQETQYFGPGTRLLVL.

J is TRBJ1-3 and V is TRBV28; D call uncertain. The CDR3 runs 12 residues. Trimming shortened V by 3 bases and J by 7 bases, and 7 bases separated the two germline ends. Germline loops: CDR1 MDHEN, CDR2 SYDVKM. The CDR3 spells CASSLRGNTIYF. The CDR3 DNA sequence: TGTGCCAGCAGTTTGAGAGGGAACACCATATATTTT.

The genes are TRBV15 and TRBJ2-7, with D unresolved. Germline assignment: CDR1 LNHNV and CDR2 YYDKDF (reference sequence). Between the trimmed V and J ends, which lost 3 bases and 4 bases, there was a span of 16 bases. This CDR3 has 15 residues. CDR3 coding DNA: TGTGCCACCAGCAGGGGTTCTGCGCATTCATACGAGCAGTACTTC. It translates to CATSRGSAHSYEQYF.

The chain combines TRBV27 with TRBJ2-3, with 13 bases lining up with TRBD2. The germline gives CDR1 MNHEY, CDR2 SMNVEV (reference sequence). Losses at the gene ends were 1 base for V and 4 bases for J; bases not matched to a gene: 2. CDR3 length equals 16 residues. CDR3 coding DNA: TGTGCCAGCAGTTTATGGACTAGCGGGAGCGCAGATACGCAGTATTTT. Translation: CASSLWTSGSADTQYF.

This clonotype was recorded many times. This chain uses TRBV5-1 with TRBJ1-2; 9 nucleotides agree with TRBD1. The J segment lost 7 bases and the V segment lost 3 bases, leaving 7 bases of the junction unmatched. Germline V gives CDR1 SGHRS, CDR2 YFSETQ. The CDR3 is 14 amino acids. This CDR3 is CASSSGTGKSGYTF. CDR3 sequence (DNA): TGCGCCAGCAGCTCAGGGACAGGGAAGAGTGGCTACACCTTC.

This clonotype showed up many times. The chain carries TRBV2 and TRBJ2-7, with a weak D call TRBD1 (6 bases). This CDR3 region has 15 residues. Germline CDR1 and CDR2: SNHLY and FYNNEI. Trimming shortened V by 2 bases and J by 0 bases, and 11 bases separated the two germline ends. CDR3 amino acids: CASSESVDSSYEQYF. For the CDR3, the DNA is TGTGCCAGCAGTGAATCGGTGGACAGCTCCTACGAGCAGTACTTC. Variable domain in full (rest from reference TRBV2 and TRBJ2-7): EPEVTQTPSHQVTQMGQEVILRCVPISNHLYFYWYRQILGQKVEFLVSFYNNEISEKSEIFDDQFSVERPDGSNFTLKIRSTKLEDSAMYFCASSESVDSSYEQYFGPGTRLTVT.

The chain uses TRBV20-1 and TRBJ2-2; D is undetermined. The CDR3 contains 14 residues. In germline, CDR1 is DFQATT, CDR2 SNEGSKA (reference sequence). Trimming removed 4 bases at V and 0 bases at J, with 9 bases between. CDR3 nucleotides: TGCAGTGCTAAGGGCAGATCGAACACCGGGGAGCTGTTTTTT. Its translation: CSAKGRSNTGELFF.

There are many counts of this clonotype. J is TRBJ1-1 and V is TRBV7-9; D gene ambiguous. The germline CDR1 and CDR2 sequences are SEHNR and FQNEAQ (reference sequence). CDR3 length equals 11 residues. Trimming cost V 5 bases and J 6 bases, with 7 bases left between them. The CDR3 protein is CASSPPPEAFF. CDR3 DNA: TGTGCCAGCAGCCCTCCTCCTGAAGCTTTCTTT.

This clonotype came up many times. The chain links TRBV7-2 to TRBJ1-5; no firm D call. This CDR3 is built from 13 residues. Germline CDR1 reads SGHTA; CDR2 reads FQGNSA. V was trimmed by 5 bases and J by 1 base, leaving 6 bases between them. The CDR3 reads CASSPRSNQPQHF. In nucleotides, the CDR3 is TGTGCCAGCAGCCCACGAAGCAATCAGCCCCAGCATTTT. Together with reference TRBV7-2 and TRBJ1-5, the CDR3 gives the full variable domain: GAGVSQSPSNKVTEKGKDVELRCDPISGHTALYWYRQSLGQGLEFLIYFQGNSAPDKSGLPSDRFSAERTGGSVSTLTIQRTQQEDSAVYLCASSPRSNQPQHFGDGTRLSIL.

This clonotype was seen a few times. The chain joins TRBV12-3 or TRBV12-4 to TRBJ1-6, with D possibly matching TRBD1 (5 bases). V gave up 6 bases and J gave up 6 bases, with 12 bases separating them. This CDR3 comprises 14 residues. The CDR3, as DNA: TGTGCCAGCAGGTCGGGGGTGGCTAATTCACCCCTCCACTTT. The encoded protein is CASRSGVANSPLHF.